A single sample is the source of the 30 T cell receptor beta chains below, sequenced in a study of regulatory T cells in long-lasting Graves disease. According to the study, TCR beta libraries were built with iRepertoire HTBI primers and CDR3-region Arm-PCR. TCRdb reprocessed the multiplex PCR reads via MiXCR and lists one record per CDR3 protein. The top ten hold about 10% of the sample, which has about 450,000 distinct CDR3 sequences, 16% seen once. Described time point: newly diagnosed GD, antithyroid drugs for less than 3 months. The TCR library was made from RNA that had been extracted from PBMCs in TRIzol. This same sample was also taken into another study, of T cells in Graves' hyperthyroidism and ophthalmopathy.

The sequencing here drew on peripheral blood mononuclear cells (PBMCs), taken at new diagnosis, from a patient treated with antithyroid drugs. Receptors originate from a woman aged 30 to 39 with Graves disease.

The rearrangement joins TRBV7-2 to TRBJ2-7; TRBD2 agrees at 9 bases. Germline lookup yields CDR1 SGHTA and CDR2 FQGNSA. After removal of 5 bases from V and 3 bases from J, the junction contained 5 bases not matched to a gene. The CDR3 has 14 amino acids. This chain's CDR3 is CASSTGTSSYEQYF. CDR3 DNA sequence: TGTGCCAGCAGCACCGGGACTAGCAGCTACGAGCAGTACTTC. Using reference TRBV7-2 and TRBJ2-7 for the parts outside the CDR3, the full variable domain is GAGVSQSPSNKVTEKGKDVELRCDPISGHTALYWYRQSLGQGLEFLIYFQGNSAPDKSGLPSDRFSAERTGGSVSTLTIQRTQQEDSAVYLCASSTGTSSYEQYFGPGTRLTVT.

The CDR3 protein is CASSSTSGSTPNEQYF. CDR3 nucleotide sequence: TGCGCCAGCAGCTCAACTAGCGGGAGTACCCCCAACGAGCAGTACTTC. The chain recombines TRBV4-1 with TRBJ2-7; 11 bases map to TRBD2. Unmatched junction bases numbered 11, after V lost 5 bases and J lost 5 bases. This CDR3 is 16 amino acids long. The germline V gene has CDR1 MGHRA and CDR2 YSYEKL.

This clonotype was counted many times. This sequence joins TRBV2 and TRBJ2-5; a possible D gene is TRBD1 (5 bases). Germline loops: CDR1 SNHLY, CDR2 FYNNEI. The V and J ends lost 6 bases and 1 base respectively, with 9 bases between them. CDR3 size: 13 residues. The CDR3 is CASSLDSQETQYF. CDR3 nucleotide sequence: TGTGCCAGCAGCCTCGACAGCCAAGAGACCCAGTACTTC.

This clonotype has only a few counts. The chain joins TRBV28 to TRBJ2-3; 9 nucleotides agree with TRBD2. The ends lost 8 bases at V and 3 bases at J; junction bases unmatched: 3. Germline values: CDR1 MDHEN, CDR2 SYDVKM. The CDR3 length is 13 residues. The CDR3 here is CASLGLATDTQYF. The CDR3 DNA reads TGTGCCAGCTTGGGACTAGCAACAGATACGCAGTATTTT.

This clonotype came up many times. This chain's CDR3 is CASSQVSGRVDEQFF. CDR3 nucleotides: TGTGCCAGCAGCCAAGTTAGCGGGAGAGTTGATGAGCAGTTCTTC. The rearrangement uses TRBV14 and TRBJ2-1, with 9 positions matching TRBD2. The germline CDR1 and CDR2 sequences are SGHDN and FVKESK. V gave up 1 base and J gave up 8 bases; unmatched junction bases: 6. The CDR3 consists of 15 residues.

This clonotype was seen repeatedly, ten times or more. V gene TRBV20-1 combines with J gene TRBJ2-7; TRBD2 aligns across 9 bases. The germline V gene has CDR1 DFQATT and CDR2 SNEGSKA (reference sequence). Trimming took 2 bases from V and 3 from J; bases not matched to a gene: 2. This CDR3 has 13 residues. The DNA of the CDR3 is TGCAGTGCTAGATTTAGCGGGAGCTACGAGCAGTACTTC. The encoded protein is CSARFSGSYEQYF.

The table lists this clonotype with many counts. The chain uses TRBV7-3 and TRBJ2-1; 10 nucleotides agree with TRBD2. CDR1 is SGHTA, CDR2 FQGTGA, per germline. This CDR3 comprises 16 residues. Trimming cost V 3 bases and J 5 bases; bases outside gene matches: 7. CDR3 amino acids: CASSFQGTSAHNEQFF. CDR3 bases: TGTGCCAGCAGCTTTCAGGGGACTAGCGCGCACAATGAGCAGTTCTTC.

The sample holds a few counts of this clonotype. The CDR3 bases are TGTGCCAGCAGCCAAGGGAGGAGGTCACCCCTCCACTTT. Protein: CASSQGRRSPLHF. The rearrangement uses TRBV3-1 and TRBJ1-6, with D unclear. The CDR3 consists of 13 residues. The V gene's germline CDR1 is LGHDT and CDR2 YNNKEL (reference sequence). V was trimmed by 1 base and J by 10 bases, leaving 8 bases between them. The entire variable domain, with the rest obtained from reference TRBV3-1 and TRBJ1-6, is as follows: DTAVSQTPKYLVTQMGNDKSIKCEQNLGHDTMYWYKQDSKKFLKIMFSYNNKELIINETVPNRFSPKSPDKAHLNLHINSLELGDSAVYFCASSQGRRSPLHFGNGTRLTVT.

This clonotype was seen ten or more times. The V call is TRBV10-3, the J call TRBJ2-7; 7 nucleotides align to TRBD2. Per germline, CDR1 ENHRY and CDR2 SYGVKD. V lost 2 bases to trimming and J lost 2 bases; unmatched junction nucleotides: 3. The CDR3 consists of 14 residues. The CDR3, as DNA: TGTGCCATCAGTGAGGGACTAGGGGCCTACGAGCAGTACTTC. Protein: CAISEGLGAYEQYF.

Concerning this clonotype itself: A much larger clone lies one base from this, so it may be a read error. CDR3 loop: CSARRDTYNEQYF. CDR3 nucleotide sequence: TGCAGTGCTAGACGGGACACCTACAATGAGCAGTACTTC. This chain uses TRBV20-1 with TRBJ2-7, with D perhaps matching TRBD1 (6 bases). Germline values: CDR1 DFQATT, CDR2 SNEGSKA (reference sequence). This CDR3 has 13 residues. V was clipped by 2 bases and J by 7 bases, with 15 bases between them.

The chain recombines TRBV29-1 with TRBJ1-1, with a tentative D call TRBD1 (6 bases). CDR1 SQVTM and CDR2 ANQGSEA come from the germline V gene. This CDR3 contains 12 residues. Trimming removed 6 bases at V and 4 bases at J, with 12 bases between. The CDR3 nucleotides read TGCAGCGTCAACAGGGAGAGCACTGAAGCTTTCTTT. Encoded protein: CSVNRESTEAFF.

V gene TRBV10-3 combines with J gene TRBJ1-1, with a possible D match to TRBD1 (5 bases). This CDR3 spans 14 amino acids. V was cut by 3 bases and J by 4 bases, with 12 bases left in between. Germline CDR1 is ENHRY and CDR2 is SYGVKD. The CDR3 is CAISDWGGGTEAFF. The CDR3 DNA reads TGTGCCATCAGTGATTGGGGGGGGGGCACTGAAGCTTTCTTT.

This clonotype has a count of ten or more. This rearrangement joins TRBV7-9 to TRBJ1-5; D might be TRBD1 (6 bases). CDR3 length equals 14 residues. Germline loops: CDR1 SEHNR, CDR2 FQNEAQ (reference sequence). Trimming left V 4 bases short and J 7 bases short, with 14 bases between. The CDR3 DNA is TGTGCCAGCAGCTCACAGGGATGGGACCAGCCCCAGCATTTT. Protein: CASSSQGWDQPQHF. Using reference TRBV7-9 and TRBJ1-5 for the parts outside the CDR3, the full variable domain is DTGVSQNPRHKITKRGQNVTFRCDPISEHNRLYWYRQTLGQGPEFLTYFQNEAQLEKSRLLSDRFSAERPKGSFSTLEIQRTEQGDSAMYLCASSSQGWDQPQHFGDGTRLSIL.

This clonotype has a count of ten or more. The chain couples TRBV10-3 to TRBJ1-5; D is ambiguous. Looked up from germline, CDR1 is ENHRY and CDR2 is SYGVKD. There are 15 residues in the CDR3. The V end lost 0 bases, the J end lost 1 base, and 7 bases lay between the germline ends. CDR3 residues: CAISESTQSNQPQHF. CDR3 nucleotide sequence: TGTGCCATCAGTGAGTCGACACAGAGCAATCAGCCCCAGCATTTT.

This clonotype has at least ten counts. This sequence joins TRBV12-3 or TRBV12-4 and TRBJ2-1; D unclear. The V end was cut by 2 bases, the J end by 8 bases, with 7 bases between. The CDR3 spans 12 residues. The CDR3 here is CASSLLSDEQFF. The CDR3 DNA reads TGTGCCAGCAGTTTATTATCAGATGAGCAGTTCTTC.

In this sample, this clonotype turned up many times. This chain joins TRBV18 and TRBJ2-5; the D is unclear. The CDR3 has 15 amino acids. CDR1 is KGHSH and CDR2 is LQKENI in the germline V gene. Between the trimmed V and J ends, which lost 0 bases and 5 bases, there was a span of 13 bases. CDR3 sequence (DNA): TGTGCCAGCTCACCACCTTCCGATCTCCAGGAGACCCAGTACTTC. Its translation is CASSPPSDLQETQYF.

This clonotype was detected many times. This rearrangement joins TRBV7-9 to TRBJ1-2; D is possibly TRBD1 (5 bases). CDR3 size: 14 residues. Deletions cut 3 bases from V and 5 bases from J, with 13 bases between. CDR1 and CDR2 (germline): SEHNR, FQNEAQ (reference sequence). CDR3 residues: CASSLSQGFYGYTF. CDR3 bases: TGTGCCAGCAGCTTGTCTCAGGGATTTTATGGCTACACCTTC. Variable domain in full (rest from reference TRBV7-9 and TRBJ1-2): DTGVSQNPRHKITKRGQNVTFRCDPISEHNRLYWYRQTLGQGPEFLTYFQNEAQLEKSRLLSDRFSAERPKGSFSTLEIQRTEQGDSAMYLCASSLSQGFYGYTFGSGTRLTVV.

About this clonotype itself: Given a much more abundant clone one base away, this may be a read error. This chain uses TRBV5-1 with TRBJ2-3; D tentatively reads TRBD1 or TRBD2 (5 bases each). The CDR3 has 14 amino acids. Germline V gene lookup returns CDR1 SGHRS and CDR2 YFSETQ. Trimming shortened V by 3 bases and J by 3 bases, and 11 bases separated the two germline ends. CDR3 DNA: TGCGCCAGCAGCTGGGAGAGACAGACAGATACGCAGTATTTT. Translating it yields CASSWERQTDTQYF.

The genes are TRBV7-9 and TRBJ1-5; D gene uncertain. The germline V gene has CDR1 SEHNR and CDR2 FQNEAQ (reference sequence). V was clipped by 1 base and J by 6 bases, with 10 bases between them. This CDR3 has 14 amino acids. Here the CDR3 reads CASSLGGVAQPQHF. The DNA of the CDR3 is TGTGCCAGCAGCTTAGGTGGGGTGGCTCAGCCCCAGCATTTT.

This clonotype was observed at least ten times. The gene calls are TRBV2 and TRBJ2-1; weak D call: TRBD2 (6 bases). Germline V lookup: CDR1 SNHLY, CDR2 FYNNEI. V lost 7 bases, J lost 7 bases, and 23 bases lay in between. There are 16 residues in the CDR3. CDR3 region: CASISGLTGVWNEQFF. The CDR3, as DNA: TGTGCCAGCATATCGGGGCTAACGGGAGTTTGGAATGAGCAGTTCTTC.

This clonotype has a count of ten or more. This chain links TRBV2 with TRBJ2-1, with TRBD1 matching over 8 bases. Germline V gives CDR1 SNHLY, CDR2 FYNNEI. The J segment lost 4 bases and the V segment lost 6 bases, leaving 11 bases of the junction unmatched. The CDR3 totals 16 residues. CDR3 sequence reads: CASRPGGGRAYNEQFF. The CDR3 region has the DNA TGTGCCAGCAGGCCAGGGGGCGGACGGGCATACAATGAGCAGTTCTTC.

This clonotype appeared many times. The V gene is TRBV9, the J gene TRBJ1-1; D unclear. The CDR3 has 12 residues. Germline V gene lookup returns CDR1 SGDLS and CDR2 YYNGEE. Trimming stripped 0 bases from V and 5 bases from J, with 5 bases between. The CDR3 sequence: CASSVGTTEAFF. The CDR3 nucleotides are TGTGCCAGCAGCGTAGGAACGACTGAAGCTTTCTTT.

There are many counts of this clonotype. This chain joins TRBV28 and TRBJ1-6; D is ambiguous. CDR1 is MDHEN and CDR2 is SYDVKM in the germline V gene. The V end was cut by 3 bases, the J end by 10 bases, with 16 bases between. CDR3 length: 15 amino acids. CDR3 residues: CASSLAGAGESPLHF. CDR3 nucleotide sequence: TGTGCCAGCAGTTTGGCGGGAGCCGGGGAATCACCCCTCCACTTT. The full variable domain, in which reference TRBV28 and TRBJ1-6 provide the parts outside the CDR3, is DVKVTQSSRYLVKRTGEKVFLECVQDMDHENMFWYRQDPGLGLRLIYFSYDVKMKEKGDIPEGYSVSREKKERFSLILESASTNQTSMYLCASSLAGAGESPLHFGNGTRLTVT.

At least ten counts were recorded for this clonotype. The CDR3 DNA reads as TGTGCCTGGAGTCCCGACACCTTTTACGAGCAGTACTTC. This codes for CAWSPDTFYEQYF. V and J are TRBV30 and TRBJ2-7; no clear D gene. V lost 2 bases and J 4 bases, leaving 12 bases between the germline ends. Germline V gene data show CDR1 as GTSNPN and CDR2 as SVGIG (reference sequence). This CDR3 has 13 amino acids. Full variable domain (outside the CDR3, taken from reference TRBV30 and TRBJ2-7): SQTIHQWPATLVQPVGSPLSLECTVEGTSNPNLYWYRQAAGRGLQLLFYSVGIGQISSEVPQNLSASRPQDRQFILSSKKLLLSDSGFYLCAWSPDTFYEQYFGPGTRLTVT.

This chain connects TRBV24-1 to TRBJ2-1, with D hard to call. Germline values: CDR1 KGHDR, CDR2 SFDVKD. The CDR3 runs 12 residues. Trimming left V 1 base short and J 5 bases short, with 2 bases between. In DNA, the CDR3 is TGTGCCACCAGTGATTTCGACAATGAGCAGTTCTTC. Translating it yields CATSDFDNEQFF.

This clonotype was seen more than once but under ten times. CDR3: CASSPQGGGYEQYF. The DNA of the CDR3 is TGTGCCAGCAGTCCCCAAGGCGGAGGCTACGAGCAGTACTTC. J is TRBJ2-7 and V is TRBV28; TRBD2 might be the D (5 bases). Germline V CDR1 and CDR2: MDHEN, SYDVKM. Trimming stripped 5 bases from V and 3 bases from J, with 14 bases between. This CDR3 has 14 amino acids.

This clonotype occurred a few times. The chain uses TRBV14 and TRBJ2-1; D may be TRBD2 (6 bases). Germline-derived CDR1 and CDR2 are SGHDN and FVKESK. The V and J ends lost 2 bases and 4 bases respectively, with 15 bases between them. The CDR3 consists of 16 residues. The CDR3 protein is CASSQFPPGLYNEQFF. The CDR3 nucleotides are TGTGCCAGCAGCCAATTCCCACCGGGACTTTACAATGAGCAGTTCTTC.

This clonotype was seen repeatedly, ten times or more. The V and J genes are TRBV12-3 or TRBV12-4 and TRBJ2-3; TRBD2 matches at 10 bases. The CDR3 is 17 amino acids. The junction had 6 bases not matched to a gene; V was cut back by 2 bases and J by 1 base. In DNA, the CDR3 is TGTGCCAGCAGTTTACGTATAGGACTAGCGGGCACAGATACGCAGTATTTT. The encoded protein is CASSLRIGLAGTDTQYF.

The rearrangement joins TRBV13 to TRBJ2-1; D perhaps matches TRBD2 (5 bases). Germline CDR1 and CDR2: PRHDT and FYEKMQ (reference sequence). Trimming pared 5 bases from V and 5 bases from J, leaving 16 bases between. This CDR3 comprises 15 residues. The CDR3 nucleotides read TGTGCCAGCAGCGCGCGGACTTGCGGAGACAATGAGCAGTTCTTC. It is translated as CASSARTCGDNEQFF.

This clonotype was seen repeatedly, ten times or more. The DNA of the CDR3 is TGTGCCAGCAGAAACCGTGTCGAAGCTTTCTTT. Protein: CASRNRVEAFF. The rearrangement joins TRBV27 to TRBJ1-1; D unresolved. CDR1 and CDR2 (germline): MNHEY, SMNVEV (reference sequence). V dropped 6 bases and J dropped 8 bases, with 10 bases sitting between them. CDR3 length equals 11 residues.